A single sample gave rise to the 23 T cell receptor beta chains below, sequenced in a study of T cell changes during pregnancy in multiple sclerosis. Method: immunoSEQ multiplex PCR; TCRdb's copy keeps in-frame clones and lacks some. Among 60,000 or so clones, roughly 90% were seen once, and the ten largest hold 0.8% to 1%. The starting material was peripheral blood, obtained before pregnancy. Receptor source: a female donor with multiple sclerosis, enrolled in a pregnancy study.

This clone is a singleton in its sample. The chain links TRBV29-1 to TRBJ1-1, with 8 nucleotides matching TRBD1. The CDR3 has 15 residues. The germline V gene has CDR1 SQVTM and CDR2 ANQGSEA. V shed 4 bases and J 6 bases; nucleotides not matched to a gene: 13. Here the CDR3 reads CSVGGQGAAPPEAFF. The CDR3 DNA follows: TGCAGCGTTGGGGGGCAGGGGGCTGCACCTCCTGAAGCTTTCTTT.

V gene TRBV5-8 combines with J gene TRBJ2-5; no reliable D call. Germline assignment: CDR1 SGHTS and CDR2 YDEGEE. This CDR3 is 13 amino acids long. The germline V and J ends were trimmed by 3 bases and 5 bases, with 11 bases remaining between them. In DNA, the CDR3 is TGTGCCAGCAGCTCCCTGGTGCGGGAGACCCAGTACTTC. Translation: CASSSLVRETQYF.

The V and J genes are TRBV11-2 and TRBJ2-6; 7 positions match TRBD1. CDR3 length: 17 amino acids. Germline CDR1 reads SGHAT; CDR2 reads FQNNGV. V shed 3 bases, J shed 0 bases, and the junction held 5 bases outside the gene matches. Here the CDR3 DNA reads TGTGCCAGCAGCTTGTCTGGGACAGTCTCTGGGGCCAACGTCCTGACTTTC. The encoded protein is CASSLSGTVSGANVLTF.

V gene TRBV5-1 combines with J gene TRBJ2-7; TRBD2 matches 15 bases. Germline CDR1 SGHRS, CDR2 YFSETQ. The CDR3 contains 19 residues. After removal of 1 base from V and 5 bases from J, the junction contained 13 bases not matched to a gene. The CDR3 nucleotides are TGCGCCAGCAGCTTGCAGGAGGGGACTAGCGGGGGGCCTCGGGACGAGCAGTACTTC. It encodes CASSLQEGTSGGPRDEQYF.

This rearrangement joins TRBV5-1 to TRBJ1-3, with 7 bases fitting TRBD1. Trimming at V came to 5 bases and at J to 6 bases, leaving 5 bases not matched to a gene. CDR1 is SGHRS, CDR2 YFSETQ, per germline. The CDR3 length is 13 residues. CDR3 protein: CASRKDRANTIYF. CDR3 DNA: TGCGCCAGCAGAAAAGACAGGGCAAACACCATATATTTT.

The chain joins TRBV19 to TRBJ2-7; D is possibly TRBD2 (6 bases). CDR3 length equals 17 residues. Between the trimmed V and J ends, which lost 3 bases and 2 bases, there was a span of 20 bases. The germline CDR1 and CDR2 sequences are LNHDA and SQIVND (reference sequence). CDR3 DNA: TGTGCCAGTAGTATGAGAGGTCGGGGGAGTATGGCCTACGAGCAGTACTTC. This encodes CASSMRGRGSMAYEQYF. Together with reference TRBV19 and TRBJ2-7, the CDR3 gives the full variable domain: DGGITQSPKYLFRKEGQNVTLSCEQNLNHDAMYWYRQDPGQGLRLIYYSQIVNDFQKGDIAEGYSVSREKKESFPLTVTSAQKNPTAFYLCASSMRGRGSMAYEQYFGPGTRLTVT.

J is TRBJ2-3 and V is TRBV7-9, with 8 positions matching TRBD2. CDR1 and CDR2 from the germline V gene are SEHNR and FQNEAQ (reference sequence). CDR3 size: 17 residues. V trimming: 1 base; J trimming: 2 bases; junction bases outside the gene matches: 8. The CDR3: CASSLGPSGGSTDTQYF. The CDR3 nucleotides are TGTGCCAGCAGCTTAGGGCCCAGCGGGGGATCCACAGATACGCAGTATTTT.

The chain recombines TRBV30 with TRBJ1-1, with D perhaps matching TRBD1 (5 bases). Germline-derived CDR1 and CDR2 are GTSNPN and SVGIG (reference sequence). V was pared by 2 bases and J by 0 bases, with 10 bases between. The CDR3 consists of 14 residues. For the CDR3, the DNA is TGTGCCTGGAGTCGCGGGGCCCTGAACACTGAAGCTTTCTTT. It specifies CAWSRGALNTEAFF. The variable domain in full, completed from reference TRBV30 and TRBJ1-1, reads SQTIHQWPATLVQPVGSPLSLECTVEGTSNPNLYWYRQAAGRGLQLLFYSVGIGQISSEVPQNLSASRPQDRQFILSSKKLLLSDSGFYLCAWSRGALNTEAFFGQGTRLTVV.

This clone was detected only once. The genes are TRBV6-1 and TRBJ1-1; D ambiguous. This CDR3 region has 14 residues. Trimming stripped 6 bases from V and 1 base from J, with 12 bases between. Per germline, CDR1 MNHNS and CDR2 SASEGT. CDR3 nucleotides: TGTGCCAGCAGCGAACGGGGAGAGAACACTGAAGCTTTCTTT. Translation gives CASSERGENTEAFF.

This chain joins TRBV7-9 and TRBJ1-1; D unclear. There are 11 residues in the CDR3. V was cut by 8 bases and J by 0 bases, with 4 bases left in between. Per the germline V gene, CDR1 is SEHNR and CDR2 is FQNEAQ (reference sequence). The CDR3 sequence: CASLLNTEAFF. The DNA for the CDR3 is TGTGCCAGCCTTCTGAACACTGAAGCTTTCTTT.

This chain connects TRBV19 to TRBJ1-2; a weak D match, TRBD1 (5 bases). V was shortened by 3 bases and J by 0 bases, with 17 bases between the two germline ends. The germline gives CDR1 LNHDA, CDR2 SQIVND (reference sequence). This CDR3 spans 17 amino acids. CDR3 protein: CASSMDEGTAPNYGYTF. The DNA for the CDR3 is TGTGCCAGTAGTATGGATGAAGGGACTGCACCTAACTATGGCTACACCTTC.

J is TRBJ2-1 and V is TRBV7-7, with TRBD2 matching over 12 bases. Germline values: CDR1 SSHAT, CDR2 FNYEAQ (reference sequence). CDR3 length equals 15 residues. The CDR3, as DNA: TGTGCTAGCTCGCGGACTAGCGGGGCCCAAAATGAGCAGTTCTTC. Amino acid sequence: CASSRTSGAQNEQFF.

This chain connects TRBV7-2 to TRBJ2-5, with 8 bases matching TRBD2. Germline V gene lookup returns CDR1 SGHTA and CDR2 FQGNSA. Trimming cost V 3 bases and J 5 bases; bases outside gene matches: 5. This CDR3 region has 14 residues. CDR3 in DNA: TGTGCCAGCAGCTTTGGCGGGGGGCTGGAGACCCAGTACTTC. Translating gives CASSFGGGLETQYF.

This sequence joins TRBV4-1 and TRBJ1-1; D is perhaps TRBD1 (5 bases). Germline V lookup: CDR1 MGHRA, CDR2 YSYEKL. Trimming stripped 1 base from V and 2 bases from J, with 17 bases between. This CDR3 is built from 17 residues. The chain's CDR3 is CASSQVLLPRGNTEAFF. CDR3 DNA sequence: TGCGCCAGCAGCCAAGTCTTACTCCCAAGGGGAAACACTGAAGCTTTCTTT.

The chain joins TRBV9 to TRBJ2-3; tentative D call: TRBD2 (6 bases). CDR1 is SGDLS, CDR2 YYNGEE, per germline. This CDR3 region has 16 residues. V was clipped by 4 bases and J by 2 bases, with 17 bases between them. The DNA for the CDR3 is TGTGCCAGCAGCCCCCGGGACTCACGAAACACAGATACGCAGTATTTT. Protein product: CASSPRDSRNTDTQYF. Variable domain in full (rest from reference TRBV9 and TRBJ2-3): DSGVTQTPKHLITATGQRVTLRCSPRSGDLSVYWYQQSLDQGLQFLIQYYNGEERAKGNILERFSAQQFPDLHSELNLSSLELGDSALYFCASSPRDSRNTDTQYFGPGTRLTVL.

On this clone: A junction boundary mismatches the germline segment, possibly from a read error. CDR3 sequence (DNA): TGCAGTGCTGGGGGACAGGGGGCGGGAGGCTTC. Translating gives CSAGGQGAGGF. V usage is TRBV20-1 and J usage is TRBJ1-2, with 12 bases lining up with TRBD1. Germline-derived CDR1 and CDR2 are DFQATT and SNEGSKA (reference sequence). The CDR3 runs 11 residues.

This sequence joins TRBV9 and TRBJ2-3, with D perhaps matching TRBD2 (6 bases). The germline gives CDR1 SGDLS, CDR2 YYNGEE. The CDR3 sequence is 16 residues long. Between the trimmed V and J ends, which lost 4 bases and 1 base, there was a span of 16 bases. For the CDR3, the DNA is TGTGCCAGCAGCTCCCCAATAGCGGTGGGCACAGATACGCAGTATTTT. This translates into CASSSPIAVGTDTQYF.

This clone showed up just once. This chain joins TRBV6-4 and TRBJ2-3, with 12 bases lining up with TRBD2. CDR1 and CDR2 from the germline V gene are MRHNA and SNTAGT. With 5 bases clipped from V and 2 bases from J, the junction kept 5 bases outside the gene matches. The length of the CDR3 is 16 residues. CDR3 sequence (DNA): TGTGCCAGCAGTTTCTCTAGCGGGGGGGCCACAGATACGCAGTATTTT. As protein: CASSFSSGGATDTQYF.

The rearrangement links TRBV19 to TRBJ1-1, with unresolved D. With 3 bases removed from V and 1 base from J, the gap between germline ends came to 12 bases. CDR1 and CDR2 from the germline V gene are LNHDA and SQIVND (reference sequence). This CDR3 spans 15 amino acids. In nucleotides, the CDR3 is TGTGCCAGTAGTATCGGCGGAGGACCGAACACTGAAGCTTTCTTT. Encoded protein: CASSIGGGPNTEAFF.

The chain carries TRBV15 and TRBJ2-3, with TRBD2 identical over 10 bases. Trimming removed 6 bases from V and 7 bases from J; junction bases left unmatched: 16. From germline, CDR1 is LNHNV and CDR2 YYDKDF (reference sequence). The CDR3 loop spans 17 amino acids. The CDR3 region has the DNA TGTGCCACCAGTCGGGCTAGCGGGGGCACTTTAGTTTATACGCAGTATTTT. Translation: CATSRASGGTLVYTQYF.

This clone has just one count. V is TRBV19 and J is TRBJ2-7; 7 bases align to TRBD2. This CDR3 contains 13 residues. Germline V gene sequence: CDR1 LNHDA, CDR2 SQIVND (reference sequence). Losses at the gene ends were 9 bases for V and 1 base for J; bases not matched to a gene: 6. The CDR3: CASGSGESYEQYF. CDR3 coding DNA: TGTGCCAGCGGGAGCGGGGAATCCTACGAGCAGTACTTC.

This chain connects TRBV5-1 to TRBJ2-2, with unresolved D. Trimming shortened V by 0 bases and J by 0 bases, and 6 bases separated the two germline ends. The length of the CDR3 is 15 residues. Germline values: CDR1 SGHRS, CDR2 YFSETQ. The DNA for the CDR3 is TGCGCCAGCAGCTTGGACATTGCGAACACCGGGGAGCTGTTTTTT. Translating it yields CASSLDIANTGELFF.

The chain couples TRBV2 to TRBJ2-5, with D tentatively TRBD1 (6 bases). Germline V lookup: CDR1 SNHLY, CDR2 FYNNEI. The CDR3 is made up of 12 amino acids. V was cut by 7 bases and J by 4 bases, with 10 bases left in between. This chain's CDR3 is CASTLDRETQYF. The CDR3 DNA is TGTGCCAGCACCCTGGACAGAGAGACCCAGTACTTC.